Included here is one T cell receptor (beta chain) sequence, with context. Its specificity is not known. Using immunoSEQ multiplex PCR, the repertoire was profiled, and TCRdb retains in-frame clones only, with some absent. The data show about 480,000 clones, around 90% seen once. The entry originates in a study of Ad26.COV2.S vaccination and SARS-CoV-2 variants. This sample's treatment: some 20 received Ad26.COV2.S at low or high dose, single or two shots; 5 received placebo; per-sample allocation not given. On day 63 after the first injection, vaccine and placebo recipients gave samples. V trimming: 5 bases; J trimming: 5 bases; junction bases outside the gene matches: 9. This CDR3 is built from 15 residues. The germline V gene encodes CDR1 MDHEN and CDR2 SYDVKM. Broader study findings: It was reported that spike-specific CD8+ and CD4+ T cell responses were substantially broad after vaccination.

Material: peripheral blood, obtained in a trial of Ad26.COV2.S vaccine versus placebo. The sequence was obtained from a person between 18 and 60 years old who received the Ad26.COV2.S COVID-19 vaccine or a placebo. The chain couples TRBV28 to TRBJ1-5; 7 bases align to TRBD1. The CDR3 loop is CASSPETGFHQPQHF. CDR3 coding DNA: TGTGCCAGCAGTCCCGAGACAGGGTTCCATCAGCCCCAGCATTTT.